These 23 T cell receptor beta chains share one sample of origin, sequenced in a study of blood T cell repertoires in COVID-19. The method was immunoSEQ multiplex PCR; TCRdb's version includes in-frame clones alone and lacks a portion of them. The top ten hold 13% to 15% of the sample, which has approximately 190,000 clones, about 86% seen once. The sequencing input was peripheral blood. Receptor source: a man aged 30 to 45 with active or convalescent COVID-19.

The chain has TRBV7-6 and TRBJ2-1; 9 nucleotides match TRBD2. The CDR3 contains 15 residues. Trimming took 0 bases from V and 10 from J; bases not matched to a gene: 7. Per germline, CDR1 SGHVS and CDR2 FNYEAQ. The CDR3 sequence is CASSLASGGLREQFF. For the CDR3, the DNA is TGTGCCAGCAGCTTAGCTAGCGGGGGCCTTCGGGAGCAGTTCTTC.

Only a few counts were recorded for this clone. The V call is TRBV28, the J call TRBJ1-5; unclear D gene. The germline V and J ends were trimmed by 2 bases and 2 bases, with 7 bases remaining between them. The CDR3 contains 14 residues. CDR1 MDHEN and CDR2 SYDVKM come from the germline V gene. The CDR3 nucleotides read TGTGCCAGCAGTTTAATATCAGGCAATCAGCCCCAGCATTTT. Protein sequence: CASSLISGNQPQHF.

The chain recombines TRBV6-1 with TRBJ1-6; D gene ambiguous. The CDR3 runs 15 residues. In germline, CDR1 is MNHNS, CDR2 SASEGT. V shed 2 bases and J shed 10 bases, with 15 bases lying between them. CDR3 DNA: TGTGCCAGCAGTGAATGGGCAGGCTTAGAATCACCCCTCCACTTT. This sequence encodes CASSEWAGLESPLHF.

About this clone: Different DNA sequences within this sample yield the same CDR3. The V gene is TRBV5-1, the J gene TRBJ1-6; 8 nucleotides agree with TRBD1. The CDR3 sequence is 14 residues long. J was trimmed by 6 bases and V by 4 bases; bases with no gene match: 3. Germline CDR1 reads SGHRS; CDR2 reads YFSETQ. Here the CDR3 reads CASSLDRVNSPLHF. In DNA form, the CDR3 reads TGCGCCAGCAGCCTGGACAGGGTTAATTCACCCCTCCACTTT.

This chain links TRBV11-3 with TRBJ2-1; TRBD2 matches at 13 bases. The CDR3 totals 17 residues. Germline CDR1 SGHNT, CDR2 YENEEA. V shed 3 bases and J 5 bases; nucleotides not matched to a gene: 7. CDR3 coding DNA: TGTGCCAGCAGCTTCAGACTAGCGGGGGGCAAAGACAATGAGCAGTTCTTC. It specifies CASSFRLAGGKDNEQFF.

This clone was seen once. V is TRBV5-1 and J is TRBJ1-4; D call uncertain. Trimming shortened V by 4 bases and J by 4 bases, and 5 bases separated the two germline ends. CDR3 size: 12 residues. Germline CDR1 is SGHRS and CDR2 is YFSETQ. This chain's CDR3 is CASSRDNEKLFF. In DNA, the CDR3 is TGCGCCAGCAGCCGCGATAATGAAAAACTGTTTTTT. Full variable domain (outside the CDR3, taken from reference TRBV5-1 and TRBJ1-4): KAGVTQTPRYLIKTRGQQVTLSCSPISGHRSVSWYQQTPGQGLQFLFEYFSETQRNKGNFPGRFSGRQFSNSRSEMNVSTLELGDSALYLCASSRDNEKLFFGSGTQLSVL.

The chain is built from TRBV19 and TRBJ1-5, with 8 bases aligning to TRBD1. CDR3 length: 15 amino acids. In germline, CDR1 is LNHDA, CDR2 SQIVND (reference sequence). The V and J ends lost 5 bases and 8 bases, in that order; junction bases with no gene match: 11. The CDR3: CASSPSSGTGEPQHF. In DNA, the CDR3 is TGTGCCAGTAGTCCCTCCTCCGGGACAGGCGAGCCCCAGCATTTT.

V and J are TRBV5-1 and TRBJ1-1; the match to TRBD1 covers 7 bases. There are 17 residues in the CDR3. The V gene's germline CDR1 is SGHRS and CDR2 YFSETQ. V gave up 4 bases and J gave up 0 bases; unmatched junction bases: 12. The CDR3 protein is CASSPLWQGDMNTEAFF. The DNA for the CDR3 is TGCGCCAGCAGCCCATTATGGCAGGGGGACATGAACACTGAAGCTTTCTTT.

The chain is built from TRBV5-6 and TRBJ1-2; 8 bases are a match to TRBD1. V lost 1 base and J lost 5; bases outside the gene matches: 10. This CDR3 comprises 16 residues. The germline V gene encodes CDR1 SGHDT and CDR2 YYEEEE. The CDR3 DNA reads as TGTGCCAGCAGCTTGAAGTACGAGGACAGGGTATATGGCTACACCTTC. Residues: CASSLKYEDRVYGYTF.

This chain joins TRBV9 and TRBJ2-1, with TRBD1 identical over 9 bases. This CDR3 is built from 15 residues. J gave up 8 bases and V 6 bases, and 12 bases lay outside the gene matches. Germline loops: CDR1 SGDLS, CDR2 YYNGEE. The chain's CDR3 is CASTPTGGKTHEQFF. The CDR3 DNA reads as TGTGCCAGCACACCTACAGGGGGCAAGACGCATGAGCAGTTCTTC. The complete variable domain, with remaining parts taken from reference TRBV9 and TRBJ2-1, reads DSGVTQTPKHLITATGQRVTLRCSPRSGDLSVYWYQQSLDQGLQFLIQYYNGEERAKGNILERFSAQQFPDLHSELNLSSLELGDSALYFCASTPTGGKTHEQFFGPGTRLTVL.

This clone has only a few counts. The chain couples TRBV6-5 to TRBJ2-1; 12 positions agree with TRBD2. Unmatched junction bases numbered 6, after V lost 0 bases and J lost 15 bases. CDR1 is MNHEY, CDR2 SVGAGI, per germline. This CDR3 has 14 residues. In DNA, the CDR3 is TGTGCCAGCAGTTACTCGACTAGGACTAGCGGGATGTTCTTC. Translated, it gives CASSYSTRTSGMFF.

The rearrangement joins TRBV3-1 (or the pseudogene TRBV3-2) to TRBJ1-5; TRBD1 matches at 7 bases. Germline V gene lookup returns CDR1 LGHDT and CDR2 YNNKEL (reference sequence). The CDR3 is 16 residues long. V trimming: 3 bases; J trimming: 0 bases; junction bases outside the gene matches: 5. The CDR3 DNA reads as TGTGCCAGCAGCCAGGAAGACAGGGATAGCAATCAGCCCCAGCATTTT. Translated: CASSQEDRDSNQPQHF.

This chain uses TRBV25-1 with TRBJ2-7; the D is unclear. The germline gives CDR1 MGHDK, CDR2 SYGVNS. Trimming took 1 base from V and 3 from J, leaving 4 bases between them. The length of the CDR3 is 12 residues. CDR3 nucleotides: TGTGCCAGCAGTGAATTCCGCTACGAGCAGTACGTC. Its translation is CASSEFRYEQYV.

V gene TRBV5-4 combines with J gene TRBJ1-1, with D tentatively TRBD1 (5 bases). CDR3 length equals 16 residues. Germline loops: CDR1 SGHNT, CDR2 YYREEE (reference sequence). V was cut by 0 bases and J by 1 base, with 13 bases left in between. The CDR3 DNA follows: TGTGCCAGCAGCTTGGGACCAGGGCGGGGGAACACTGAAGCTTTCTTT. Its translation: CASSLGPGRGNTEAFF.

This clone was seen more than once but under ten times. V gene TRBV6-1 combines with J gene TRBJ2-6, with D possibly TRBD2 on 6 matching bases. The CDR3 is 15 residues long. CDR1 and CDR2 from the germline V gene are MNHNS and SASEGT. V was shortened by 3 bases and J by 4 bases, with 10 bases between the two germline ends. CDR3 amino acids: CASSDGGSGANVLTF. CDR3 coding DNA: TGTGCCAGCAGTGACGGAGGGTCCGGGGCCAACGTCCTGACTTTC.

This sequence joins TRBV19 and TRBJ1-5, with D possibly being TRBD1 (6 bases). Trimming removed 4 bases at V and 0 bases at J, with 13 bases between. Looked up from germline, CDR1 is LNHDA and CDR2 is SQIVND (reference sequence). This CDR3 is built from 16 residues. CDR3 in amino acids: CASSNQQGYSNQPQHF. CDR3 nucleotides: TGTGCCAGTAGTAACCAACAGGGCTATAGCAATCAGCCCCAGCATTTT.

This clone has only a few counts. The V call is TRBV2, the J call TRBJ1-4; D is possibly TRBD1 (6 bases). CDR1 and CDR2 (germline): SNHLY, FYNNEI. The germline V and J ends were trimmed by 4 bases and 3 bases, with 15 bases remaining between them. This CDR3 has 16 amino acids. CDR3 in amino acids: CASSVDRNGANEKLFF. The CDR3 DNA follows: TGTGCCAGCAGTGTTGACAGGAATGGGGCTAATGAAAAACTGTTTTTT.

The rearrangement links TRBV9 to TRBJ2-7; 9 bases align to TRBD2. Germline V gene lookup returns CDR1 SGDLS and CDR2 YYNGEE. V was pared by 2 bases and J by 6 bases, with 24 bases of the junction left unmatched. The CDR3 is made up of 20 amino acids. This CDR3 is CASSVGQDRAGGPLMGEQYF. The CDR3 region has the DNA TGTGCCAGCAGCGTCGGCCAGGACCGAGCGGGAGGACCCTTAATGGGCGAGCAGTACTTC.

This clone occurred once. The genes are TRBV18 and TRBJ1-3, with D perhaps matching TRBD1 (5 bases). Trimming removed 2 bases from V and 4 bases from J, with 18 bases in between. The germline CDR1 and CDR2 sequences are KGHSH and LQKENI. CDR3 length equals 17 residues. The CDR3 sequence: CASSPGPDNPLGNTIYF. CDR3 bases: TGTGCCAGCTCACCAGGCCCGGACAATCCGCTCGGAAACACCATATATTTT.

The V call is TRBV5-6, the J call TRBJ2-5; the D gene is possibly TRBD2 (5 bases). V lost 4 bases, J lost 4 bases, and 14 bases lay in between. The V gene's germline CDR1 is SGHDT and CDR2 YYEEEE. The CDR3 is made up of 14 amino acids. The CDR3 loop is CASSPDSRGETQYF. For the CDR3, the DNA is TGTGCCAGCAGCCCGGACTCGAGAGGAGAGACCCAGTACTTC.

The chain uses TRBV7-3 and TRBJ2-3; D is ambiguous. The CDR3 contains 15 residues. Trimming took 5 bases from V and 5 from J, leaving 17 bases between them. CDR1 and CDR2 (germline): SGHTA, FQGTGA. The CDR3 nucleotides are TGTGCCAGCAGCAAAAAGGTGCTGGAGTTAGATACGCAGTATTTT. Amino acids: CASSKKVLELDTQYF.

The CDR3 DNA reads TGCGCCAGCAGCTTGGTGGACAGGGAAGCTTTCTTT. As protein: CASSLVDREAFF. The chain couples TRBV5-1 to TRBJ1-1; 7 bases are a match to TRBD1. V dropped 0 bases and J dropped 8; count of bases not matched to a gene: 1. This CDR3 has 12 amino acids. CDR1 is SGHRS, CDR2 YFSETQ, per germline. Full variable domain (outside the CDR3, taken from reference TRBV5-1 and TRBJ1-1): KAGVTQTPRYLIKTRGQQVTLSCSPISGHRSVSWYQQTPGQGLQFLFEYFSETQRNKGNFPGRFSGRQFSNSRSEMNVSTLELGDSALYLCASSLVDREAFFGQGTRLTVV.

This clone was found once. This chain links TRBV5-1 with TRBJ1-2; possible D gene TRBD1, 5 bases. V was clipped by 0 bases and J by 4 bases, with 7 bases between them. Looked up from germline, CDR1 is SGHRS and CDR2 is YFSETQ. The CDR3 is 13 residues long. In DNA form, the CDR3 reads TGCGCCAGCAGCTTGGGACAGAGCTATGGCTACACCTTC. Its translation: CASSLGQSYGYTF.